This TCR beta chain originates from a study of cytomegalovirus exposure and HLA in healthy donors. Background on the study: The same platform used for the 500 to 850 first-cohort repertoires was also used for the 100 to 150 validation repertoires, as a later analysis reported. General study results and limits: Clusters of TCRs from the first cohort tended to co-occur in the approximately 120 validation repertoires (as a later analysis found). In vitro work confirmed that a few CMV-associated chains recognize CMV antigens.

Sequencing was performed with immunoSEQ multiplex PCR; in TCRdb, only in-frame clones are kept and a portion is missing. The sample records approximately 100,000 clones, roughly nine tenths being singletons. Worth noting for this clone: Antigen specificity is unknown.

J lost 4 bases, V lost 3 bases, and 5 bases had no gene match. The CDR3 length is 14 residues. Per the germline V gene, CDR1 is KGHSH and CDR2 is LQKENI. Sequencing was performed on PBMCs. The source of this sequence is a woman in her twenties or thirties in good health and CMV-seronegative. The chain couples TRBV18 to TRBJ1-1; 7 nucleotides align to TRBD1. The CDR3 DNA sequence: TGTGCCAGCTCACCCGGACAGGTCACCACTGAAGCTTTCTTT. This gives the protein CASSPGQVTTEAFF.